The 2 T cell receptor beta chains below were found in one sample sequenced in a study of technical replicates of blood from a few donors. Method: immunoSEQ multiplex PCR; TCRdb's copy keeps in-frame clones and lacks some. Here the sample spans tens of thousands of clones, roughly 90% being singletons. Sequencing was performed on T cells isolated from PBMCs. These receptors came from a human donor in good health.

The chain has TRBV12-5 and TRBJ2-1; perhaps TRBD1 as D (5 bases). CDR1 is LGHNT, CDR2 FRNRAP, per germline. The germline V and J ends were trimmed by 6 bases and 12 bases, with 18 bases remaining between them. CDR3 length equals 13 residues. CDR3 sequence (DNA): TGTGCTAGTGGCGCCTCACAGGCCATCGGGCAGTTCTTC. It is translated as CASGASQAIGQFF. Together with reference TRBV12-5 and TRBJ2-1, the CDR3 gives the full variable domain: DARVTQTPRHKVTEMGQEVTMRCQPILGHNTVFWYRQTMMQGLELLAYFRNRAPLDDSGMPKDRFSAEMPDATLATLKIQPSEPRDSAVYFCASGASQAIGQFFGPGTRLTVL.

DNA of the CDR3: TGTGCCATCGGACTAGCGGGAGAGTATGAGCAGTACTTC. Translating gives CAIGLAGEYEQYF. V is TRBV6-5 and J is TRBJ2-7, with TRBD2 matching 13 bases. This CDR3 contains 13 residues. Trimming took 10 bases from V and 7 from J; bases not matched to a gene: 7. Germline values: CDR1 MNHEY, CDR2 SVGAGI.